These 29 T cell receptor beta chains came from one sample sequenced in a study of blood T cell repertoires in COVID-19. Profiling relied on immunoSEQ multiplex PCR, and the TCRdb table lists in-frame clones only, not all of them. The table shows about half a million clones, with about 85% occurring only once. Sequences were obtained from PBMCs or T cells enriched from blood (not recorded which). These receptors all stem from a woman aged 60-75 years who had recovered from COVID-19.

This chain links TRBV18 with TRBJ2-5; D is uncertain. The germline gives CDR1 KGHSH, CDR2 LQKENI. CDR3 size: 13 residues. With 1 base removed from V and 4 bases from J, the gap between germline ends came to 7 bases. CDR3 sequence: CASSPRGGETQYF. In DNA form, the CDR3 reads TGTGCCAGCTCACCACGAGGTGGAGAGACCCAGTACTTC.

V is TRBV7-8 and J is TRBJ1-1; unclear D gene. Trimming shortened V by 5 bases and J by 1 base, and 8 bases separated the two germline ends. Looked up from germline, CDR1 is SGHVS and CDR2 is FQNEAQ. CDR3 size: 13 residues. CDR3 sequence (DNA): TGTGCCAGCAGCCCCCGGGGGAACACTGAAGCTTTCTTT. Its protein product is CASSPRGNTEAFF. The whole variable domain, remainder taken from reference TRBV7-8 and TRBJ1-1, is GAGVSQSPRYKVAKRGQDVALRCDPISGHVSLFWYQQALGQGPEFLTYFQNEAQLDKSGLPSDRFFAERPEGSVSTLKIQRTQQEDSAVYLCASSPRGNTEAFFGQGTRLTVV.

The chain combines TRBV19 with TRBJ2-4; a weak D match, TRBD1 (6 bases). The germline gives CDR1 LNHDA, CDR2 SQIVND (reference sequence). The V end lost 6 bases, the J end lost 0 bases, and 12 bases lay between the germline ends. The CDR3 spans 15 residues. As DNA, the CDR3 is TGTGCCAGTAGGGTGGCAGGGGTAGCCAAAAACATTCAGTACTTC. Residues: CASRVAGVAKNIQYF.

For this clone: Different DNA sequences within this sample yield the same CDR3. The chain carries TRBV9 and TRBJ1-3; 7 bases line up with TRBD1. The ends lost 1 base at V and 1 base at J; junction bases unmatched: 2. The CDR3 is made up of 15 amino acids. Per the germline V gene, CDR1 is SGDLS and CDR2 is YYNGEE. CDR3 in DNA: TGTGCCAGCAGCGTATCAGGGGGATCTGGAAACACCATATATTTT. It codes for CASSVSGGSGNTIYF.

J is TRBJ2-7 and V is TRBV3-1 (or the pseudogene TRBV3-2), with TRBD1 matching 8 bases. The CDR3 covers 13 residues. CDR1 is LGHDT and CDR2 is YNNKEL in the germline V gene (reference sequence). The V and J ends lost 2 bases and 9 bases, in that order; junction bases with no gene match: 6. The CDR3 here is CASSQLQGAGQYF. As DNA, the CDR3 is TGTGCCAGCAGCCAACTGCAGGGGGCTGGGCAGTACTTC.

The genes are TRBV12-3 or TRBV12-4 and TRBJ2-1; D remains ambiguous. The CDR3 length is 12 residues. V was cut by 5 bases and J by 3 bases, with 5 bases left in between. CDR3 loop: CASSALYNEQFF. As DNA, the CDR3 is TGTGCCAGCAGTGCGCTCTACAATGAGCAGTTCTTC.

The V gene is TRBV18, the J gene TRBJ1-3; weak D call: TRBD1 (6 bases). The CDR3 consists of 14 residues. From germline, CDR1 is KGHSH and CDR2 LQKENI. Trimming shortened V by 6 bases and J by 3 bases, and 12 bases separated the two germline ends. CDR3: CASSPGTNGNTIYF. The CDR3 nucleotides read TGTGCCAGCTCGCCCGGGACAAATGGAAACACCATATATTTT. Together with reference TRBV18 and TRBJ1-3, the CDR3 gives the full variable domain: NAGVMQNPRHLVRRRGQEARLRCSPMKGHSHVYWYRQLPEEGLKFMVYLQKENIIDESGMPKERFSAEFPKEGPSILRIQQVVRGDSAAYFCASSPGTNGNTIYFGEGSWLTVV.

The V gene is TRBV9, the J gene TRBJ1-2; possible D gene TRBD1, 5 bases. This CDR3 has 14 amino acids. The V and J ends lost 6 bases and 8 bases respectively, with 20 bases between them. Per the germline V gene, CDR1 is SGDLS and CDR2 is YYNGEE. CDR3 bases: TGTGCCAGCACAGGAGGGGTCCTTTCGTGGGGCTACACCTTC. This translates into CASTGGVLSWGYTF.

This clone occurred once. This CDR3 is CASSLPHSTGGETDTQYF. In nucleotides, the CDR3 is TGCGCCAGCAGCTTGCCCCACTCGACAGGGGGCGAAACAGATACGCAGTATTTT. The gene calls are TRBV5-1 and TRBJ2-3, with 10 bases fitting TRBD1. This CDR3 has 18 amino acids. V dropped 1 base and J dropped 3; count of bases not matched to a gene: 11. The germline CDR1 and CDR2 sequences are SGHRS and YFSETQ.

The chain is built from TRBV19 and TRBJ1-2, with TRBD1 matching over 7 bases. With 6 bases clipped from V and 2 bases from J, the junction kept 9 bases outside the gene matches. The CDR3 covers 15 residues. Germline-derived CDR1 and CDR2 are LNHDA and SQIVND (reference sequence). This CDR3 reads CASRISGGRNYGYTF. The DNA of the CDR3 is TGTGCCAGTAGAATCTCAGGGGGACGGAACTATGGCTACACCTTC.

The chain combines TRBV29-1 with TRBJ2-2; 13 nucleotides agree with TRBD2. This CDR3 contains 15 residues. Germline V gene lookup returns CDR1 SQVTM and CDR2 ANQGSEA. V lost 7 bases to trimming and J lost 4 bases; unmatched junction nucleotides: 6. CDR3 residues: CSAQTSGGATGELFF. The CDR3 nucleotides read TGCAGCGCCCAAACTAGCGGGGGGGCCACCGGGGAGCTGTTTTTT.

This chain uses TRBV5-4 with TRBJ2-5, with 12 positions matching TRBD2. The trim removed 3 bases at V and 0 bases at J, leaving 3 bases unmatched. Germline V gene sequence: CDR1 SGHNT, CDR2 YYREEE (reference sequence). CDR3 length: 16 residues. DNA of the CDR3: TGTGCCAGCAGCTCTCGACTAGCGGGGGACCAAGAGACCCAGTACTTC. Translation gives CASSSRLAGDQETQYF.

The chain couples TRBV5-8 to TRBJ2-7; 8 nucleotides match TRBD1. Germline V lookup: CDR1 SGHTS, CDR2 YDEGEE. The CDR3 totals 15 residues. The V and J ends lost 0 bases and 2 bases, in that order; junction bases with no gene match: 4. This CDR3 reads CASSLGGTGPYEQYF. In DNA form, the CDR3 reads TGTGCCAGCAGCTTGGGAGGGACAGGTCCCTACGAGCAGTACTTC.

The chain has TRBV6-5 and TRBJ1-2, with a tentative D call TRBD1 (5 bases). CDR3 size: 14 residues. Trimming took off 8 bases at V and 6 bases at J, with 19 bases between the two ends. Looked up from germline, CDR1 is MNHEY and CDR2 is SVGAGI. CDR3 DNA: TGTGCCAGCTCGTCTCTCTCAGGGTCTAATGGCTACACCTTC. This codes for CASSSLSGSNGYTF.

This chain joins TRBV5-1 and TRBJ1-2; maybe TRBD1 (5 bases). Germline V CDR1 and CDR2: SGHRS, YFSETQ. Trimming took off 4 bases at V and 4 bases at J, with 11 bases between the two ends. There are 13 residues in the CDR3. The CDR3 region has the DNA TGCGCCAGCAGCCCCGACAGTACCTATGGCTACACCTTC. Translation: CASSPDSTYGYTF.

V is TRBV7-8 and J is TRBJ1-3, with unresolved D. This CDR3 contains 17 residues. CDR1 and CDR2 (germline): SGHVS, FQNEAQ. The V end was cut by 5 bases, the J end by 0 bases, with 17 bases between. CDR3 in amino acids: CASSPRVGMISGNTIYF. DNA for the CDR3: TGTGCCAGCAGCCCGAGGGTCGGGATGATCTCTGGAAACACCATATATTTT.

V gene TRBV20-1 combines with J gene TRBJ2-1, with D maybe TRBD2 (6 bases). Between the trimmed V and J ends, which lost 6 bases and 4 bases, there was a span of 7 bases. The CDR3 consists of 11 residues. Germline V gives CDR1 DFQATT, CDR2 SNEGSKA (reference sequence). In DNA, the CDR3 is TGCAGTGCCCGGGGGTACAATGAGCAGTTCTTC. Residues: CSARGYNEQFF.

V usage is TRBV6-5 and J usage is TRBJ1-2; perhaps TRBD1 as D (6 bases). CDR3 length equals 14 residues. In germline, CDR1 is MNHEY, CDR2 SVGAGI. Between the trimmed V and J ends, which lost 0 bases and 4 bases, there was a span of 9 bases. The CDR3 loop is CASSYSGGGYGYTF. CDR3 nucleotides: TGTGCCAGCAGTTACTCGGGAGGGGGCTATGGCTACACCTTC.

This clone was counted once. This chain uses TRBV18 with TRBJ1-5; TRBD1 matches at 9 bases. The CDR3 consists of 16 residues. V gave up 6 bases and J gave up 4 bases; unmatched junction bases: 10. Germline CDR1 KGHSH, CDR2 LQKENI. This CDR3 is CASSLSRDRVNQPQHF. The CDR3 DNA reads as TGTGCCAGCTCCCTTTCCCGGGACAGGGTTAATCAGCCCCAGCATTTT.

The table lists this clone with a count of one. This chain connects TRBV5-1 to TRBJ2-3, with TRBD2 matching 11 bases. Germline CDR1 and CDR2: SGHRS and YFSETQ. There are 17 residues in the CDR3. The trim removed 2 bases at V and 1 base at J, leaving 6 bases unmatched. As DNA, the CDR3 is TGCGCCAGCAGCTTCCTCCCACTAGCGGGGGGCACAGATACGCAGTATTTT. Translated, it gives CASSFLPLAGGTDTQYF.

This CDR3 reads CASSFYTSGGAKNIQYF. The CDR3 DNA reads as TGTGCCAGCAGTTTCTATACTAGCGGGGGTGCCAAAAACATTCAGTACTTC. The chain recombines TRBV27 with TRBJ2-4; TRBD2 matches at 11 bases. CDR1 and CDR2 (germline): MNHEY, SMNVEV (reference sequence). J gave up 1 base and V 3 bases, and 5 bases lay outside the gene matches. The CDR3 is made up of 17 amino acids.

Remarks on this clone: This sample also contains other DNA sequences that code for the same CDR3. For the CDR3, the DNA is TGCGCCAGCAGCCTGACTGGGGGGTTGAACACTGAAGCTTTCTTT. Translating it yields CASSLTGGLNTEAFF. This chain joins TRBV5-1 and TRBJ1-1; weak D call: TRBD1 (5 bases). Germline V gene lookup returns CDR1 SGHRS and CDR2 YFSETQ. V gave up 4 bases and J gave up 0 bases, with 13 bases separating them. The CDR3 loop spans 15 amino acids.

The rearrangement uses TRBV3-1 (or the pseudogene TRBV3-2) and TRBJ1-6; D is possibly TRBD1 (5 bases). The length of the CDR3 is 14 residues. Trimming stripped 3 bases from V and 6 bases from J, with 9 bases between. The germline V gene encodes CDR1 LGHDT and CDR2 YNNKEL (reference sequence). As DNA, the CDR3 is TGTGCCAGCAGCCATGGGGGGAGTAATTCACCCCTCCACTTT. It yields the protein CASSHGGSNSPLHF.

The chain carries TRBV9 and TRBJ2-6; TRBD2 is a possible D gene (6 bases). The ends were cut back, 3 bases at V and 2 bases at J, with 9 bases in the middle. CDR3 size: 15 residues. CDR1 SGDLS and CDR2 YYNGEE come from the germline V gene. As DNA, the CDR3 is TGTGCCAGCAGCGATGGAGGGGCTGGGGCCAACGTCCTGACTTTC. Encoded protein: CASSDGGAGANVLTF.

The rearrangement links TRBV7-6 to TRBJ1-2; no definite D call. Deletions cut 5 bases from V and 6 bases from J, with 19 bases between. CDR3 length: 15 amino acids. Germline CDR1 is SGHVS and CDR2 is FNYEAQ. The CDR3, as DNA: TGTGCCAGCAGCCCCACCACGCGGCAGCGGGATGGCTACACCTTC. Its protein product is CASSPTTRQRDGYTF.

J is TRBJ2-1 and V is TRBV18; TRBD1 matches at 7 bases. Unmatched junction bases numbered 5, after V lost 4 bases and J lost 2 bases. Germline loops: CDR1 KGHSH, CDR2 LQKENI. CDR3 length equals 15 residues. In DNA form, the CDR3 reads TGTGCCAGCTCACTAAGACAGGGCCCCTACAATGAGCAGTTCTTC. Protein: CASSLRQGPYNEQFF.

The chain couples TRBV11-2 to TRBJ1-1; weak D call: TRBD1 (6 bases). Germline CDR1 and CDR2: SGHAT and FQNNGV. The CDR3 is made up of 15 amino acids. With 5 bases removed from V and 7 bases from J, the gap between germline ends came to 20 bases. CDR3 in DNA: TGTGCCAGCAGCCGAACCGACAGGTTGGCCTTTGAAGCTTTCTTT. This sequence encodes CASSRTDRLAFEAFF.

V usage is TRBV2 and J usage is TRBJ2-6; D gene unclear. This CDR3 region has 16 residues. V dropped 4 bases and J dropped 0 bases, with 10 bases sitting between them. CDR1 is SNHLY and CDR2 is FYNNEI in the germline V gene. CDR3 sequence reads: CASSVGISSGANVLTF. CDR3 DNA: TGTGCCAGCAGTGTGGGCATCTCCTCTGGGGCCAACGTCCTGACTTTC.

This sequence joins TRBV9 and TRBJ2-2; D may be TRBD1 (6 bases). Germline-derived CDR1 and CDR2 are SGDLS and YYNGEE. V was shortened by 5 bases and J by 3 bases, with 8 bases between the two germline ends. CDR3 length equals 13 residues. CDR3 in amino acids: CASSAGDTGELFF. CDR3 DNA sequence: TGTGCCAGCAGTGCAGGGGACACCGGGGAGCTGTTTTTT.